This T cell receptor (beta chain) originates from a study of T-cell memory formation after mild COVID-19. TCRdb passed the 5' RACE reads through MiXCR, listing each CDR3 protein once. The sample shows around 300,000 distinct CDR3 sequences, around 13% of them seen only once. The V and J ends lost 6 bases and 8 bases respectively, with 14 bases between them. The CDR3 totals 14 residues. The germline CDR1 and CDR2 sequences are MNHEY and SVGEGT. The sample taken for sequencing was PBMCs or a T cell subset sorted from them (not recorded which). This sequence was found in a man aged 18 to 29 who had mild COVID-19 (a few samples of this study predate the infection). Cell type and time point are not known. V usage is TRBV6-2 or TRBV6-3 and J usage is TRBJ1-6; D unresolved. The CDR3 loop is CASSQERRDSPLHF. The DNA of the CDR3 is TGTGCCAGCAGCCAAGAGCGACGGGATTCACCCCTCCACTTT.